Below are 20 T cell receptor beta chains sequenced from a single sample in a study of blood T cell repertoires in COVID-19. The repertoire was sequenced with immunoSEQ multiplex PCR; TCRdb's copy has only in-frame clones and lacks some. The table lists around 260,000 clones, about 89% of them singletons, with 0.85% to 1% in the top ten. Source material: peripheral blood. Receptor source: a woman aged 40 to 50 who had recovered from COVID-19.

The chain joins TRBV27 to TRBJ2-3; D is perhaps TRBD1 (6 bases). V dropped 8 bases and J dropped 0 bases, with 18 bases sitting between them. The CDR3 extends over 16 amino acids. The V gene's germline CDR1 is MNHEY and CDR2 SMNVEV (reference sequence). The CDR3 bases are TGTGCCAGCCGCACCTACACAGGGAAAAGCACAGATACGCAGTATTTT. This translates into CASRTYTGKSTDTQYF.

This rearrangement joins TRBV2 to TRBJ2-2; D may be TRBD2 (7 bases). Trimming removed 5 bases from V and 2 bases from J, with 12 bases in between. Germline-derived CDR1 and CDR2 are SNHLY and FYNNEI. The CDR3 contains 15 residues. CDR3 bases: TGTGCCAGCAGTTTGAGGGGGGGCAACACCGGGGAGCTGTTTTTT. Translated, it gives CASSLRGGNTGELFF. The full variable domain, its missing parts supplied by reference TRBV2 and TRBJ2-2, is EPEVTQTPSHQVTQMGQEVILRCVPISNHLYFYWYRQILGQKVEFLVSFYNNEISEKSEIFDDQFSVERPDGSNFTLKIRSTKLEDSAMYFCASSLRGGNTGELFFGEGSRLTVL.

CDR3 DNA sequence: TGTGCCAGTACCCCGGGGACTAGCGGTTCCTACAATGAGCAGTTCTTC. Its translation: CASTPGTSGSYNEQFF. The chain has TRBV19 and TRBJ2-1, with TRBD2 matching 11 bases. The V and J ends lost 7 bases and 1 base, in that order; junction bases with no gene match: 6. Germline values: CDR1 LNHDA, CDR2 SQIVND (reference sequence). The CDR3 loop spans 16 amino acids.

The chain joins TRBV5-1 to TRBJ2-5; D perhaps matches TRBD2 (6 bases). The CDR3 sequence is 15 residues long. The germline V and J ends were trimmed by 0 bases and 4 bases, with 13 bases remaining between them. Per the germline V gene, CDR1 is SGHRS and CDR2 is YFSETQ. CDR3 bases: TGCGCCAGCAGCTTGGGGCAGCAGGGAGGAGAGACCCAGTACTTC. Translating gives CASSLGQQGGETQYF.

The chain joins TRBV28 to TRBJ2-1; 9 bases line up with TRBD2. Germline values: CDR1 MDHEN, CDR2 SYDVKM. The CDR3 spans 16 residues. V was clipped by 7 bases and J by 8 bases; unmatched bases: 15. CDR3 DNA sequence: TGTGCCAGCACCTCCGTTGGGCTAGCGGGAATTTATGAGCAGTTCTTC. This sequence encodes CASTSVGLAGIYEQFF.

This chain uses TRBV6-2 or TRBV6-3 with TRBJ2-5; a possible D gene is TRBD2 (6 bases). V lost 0 bases and J lost 4, with 18 bases in between. There are 17 residues in the CDR3. CDR1 MNHEY and CDR2 SVGEGT come from the germline V gene. CDR3 in amino acids: CASSYSMVGLPAETQYF. In DNA form, the CDR3 reads TGTGCCAGCAGTTACTCGATGGTGGGACTCCCAGCAGAGACCCAGTACTTC.

This clone was observed a single time. CDR3 nucleotides: TGTGCCAGCACGAGGGGGACAGGGGGGGTGTTGGGCATGAACACTGAAGCTTTCTTT. Translating gives CASTRGTGGVLGMNTEAFF. The J gene is TRBJ1-1, the V gene TRBV5-4, with TRBD1 matching 11 bases. V shed 6 bases and J 0 bases; nucleotides not matched to a gene: 16. There are 19 residues in the CDR3. Germline CDR1 SGHNT, CDR2 YYREEE (reference sequence).

The V gene is TRBV7-6, the J gene TRBJ2-3; 12 nucleotides match TRBD2. Germline V CDR1 and CDR2: SGHVS, FNYEAQ. Losses at the gene ends were 5 bases for V and 6 bases for J; bases not matched to a gene: 9. This CDR3 is built from 16 residues. The CDR3 reads CASSLGLAGIGDTQYF. In DNA form, the CDR3 reads TGTGCCAGCAGCCTTGGACTAGCGGGAATTGGGGATACGCAGTATTTT.

This chain connects TRBV5-4 to TRBJ1-1, with TRBD1 matching 8 bases. This CDR3 comprises 16 residues. With 4 bases clipped from V and 0 bases from J, the junction kept 8 bases outside the gene matches. Germline V gene lookup returns CDR1 SGHNT and CDR2 YYREEE (reference sequence). In DNA form, the CDR3 reads TGTGCCAGCAGCCGGACAGGGTCCTTCATGAACACTGAAGCTTTCTTT. Amino acids: CASSRTGSFMNTEAFF. Filled out from reference TRBV5-4 and TRBJ1-1, the complete variable domain reads ETGVTQSPTHLIKTRGQQVTLRCSSQSGHNTVSWYQQALGQGPQFIFQYYREEENGRGNFPPRFSGLQFPNYSSELNVNALELDDSALYLCASSRTGSFMNTEAFFGQGTRLTVV.

This chain joins TRBV3-1 (or the pseudogene TRBV3-2) and TRBJ2-5; possibly TRBD1 for D (6 bases). The CDR3 totals 14 residues. CDR1 is LGHDT and CDR2 is YNNKEL in the germline V gene (reference sequence). V was trimmed by 4 bases and J by 4 bases, leaving 13 bases between them. CDR3 coding DNA: TGTGCCAGCAGCCTACCACACAGGGCAGAGACCCAGTACTTC. Protein sequence: CASSLPHRAETQYF.

V usage is TRBV24-1 and J usage is TRBJ1-4, with D tentatively TRBD1 (6 bases). CDR1 is KGHDR, CDR2 SFDVKD, per germline. The length of the CDR3 is 14 residues. Trimming pared 4 bases from V and 4 bases from J, leaving 9 bases between. CDR3 loop: CATSDGQLNEKLFF. DNA of the CDR3: TGTGCCACCAGTGACGGACAGCTTAATGAAAAACTGTTTTTT.

V usage is TRBV10-3 and J usage is TRBJ1-2, with 8 bases lining up with TRBD1. Losses at the gene ends were 3 bases for V and 3 bases for J; bases not matched to a gene: 15. This CDR3 spans 18 amino acids. Germline V CDR1 and CDR2: ENHRY, SYGVKD. In nucleotides, the CDR3 is TGTGCCATCAGTGACCCCCTCTACCGCAGGGGGCTGGACTATGGCTACACCTTC. Translation gives CAISDPLYRRGLDYGYTF.

The gene calls are TRBV4-2 and TRBJ2-7; tentative D call: TRBD1 (5 bases). Germline V CDR1 and CDR2: LGHNA, YNFKEQ. V was shortened by 4 bases and J by 0 bases, with 10 bases between the two germline ends. The CDR3 length is 14 residues. The DNA of the CDR3 is TGTGCCAGCAGCCCAACCAGGGACTCCTACGAGCAGTACTTC. This sequence encodes CASSPTRDSYEQYF.

The V and J genes are TRBV13 and TRBJ2-1; a possible D gene is TRBD2 (5 bases). Germline V lookup: CDR1 PRHDT, CDR2 FYEKMQ (reference sequence). The CDR3 runs to 14 residues. The germline V and J ends were trimmed by 0 bases and 8 bases, with 11 bases remaining between them. For the CDR3, the DNA is TGTGCCAGCAGCTTAGGACTAGTGGAGGATGAGCAGTTCTTC. Encoded protein: CASSLGLVEDEQFF.

The V call is TRBV5-1, the J call TRBJ2-3; D is uncertain. Germline V gives CDR1 SGHRS, CDR2 YFSETQ. This CDR3 has 15 residues. Trimming stripped 7 bases from V and 1 base from J, with 16 bases between. CDR3 sequence: CASSRVGVGTDTQYF. CDR3 DNA: TGCGCCAGCTCGCGCGTCGGTGTGGGCACAGATACGCAGTATTTT.

This clone turned up a few times. V and J are TRBV6-6 and TRBJ1-1; D is unclear. Germline loops: CDR1 MNHNY, CDR2 SVGAGI (reference sequence). The CDR3 runs to 15 residues. V was pared by 5 bases and J by 1 base, with 14 bases between. This chain's CDR3 is CASSHPGRENTEAFF. As DNA, the CDR3 is TGTGCCAGCAGTCACCCCGGACGGGAGAACACTGAAGCTTTCTTT.

The rearrangement uses TRBV6-6 and TRBJ1-5, with 7 bases that match TRBD1. This CDR3 comprises 15 residues. In germline, CDR1 is MNHNY, CDR2 SVGAGI (reference sequence). V lost 4 bases to trimming and J lost 11 bases; unmatched junction nucleotides: 14. In DNA form, the CDR3 reads TGTGCCAGCAGTTTTAGGACAGGCGTCCGCGGGGCCCAGCATTTT. Translation gives CASSFRTGVRGAQHF.

The chain links TRBV9 to TRBJ2-1; 10 nucleotides align to TRBD2. The V and J ends lost 0 bases and 7 bases, in that order; junction bases with no gene match: 4. Germline CDR1 SGDLS, CDR2 YYNGEE. The CDR3 runs to 15 residues. The CDR3 sequence: CASSVAAGGPNEQFF. The CDR3 DNA follows: TGTGCCAGCAGCGTAGCAGCGGGAGGGCCGAATGAGCAGTTCTTC.

The chain links TRBV28 to TRBJ2-7, with 10 bases matching TRBD1. Germline V CDR1 and CDR2: MDHEN, SYDVKM. The CDR3 spans 14 residues. V trimming: 8 bases; J trimming: 4 bases; junction bases outside the gene matches: 8. The CDR3 region is CASGTDRGAYEQYF. DNA of the CDR3: TGTGCCAGCGGAACGGACAGGGGGGCATACGAGCAGTACTTC.

J is TRBJ2-1 and V is TRBV3-1 (or the pseudogene TRBV3-2), with a weak D call TRBD2 (5 bases). CDR1 LGHDT and CDR2 YNNKEL come from the germline V gene (reference sequence). The CDR3 has 15 residues. With 0 bases removed from V and 0 bases from J, the gap between germline ends came to 6 bases. CDR3 sequence: CASSQDTSSYNEQFF. CDR3 sequence (DNA): TGTGCCAGCAGCCAAGATACTAGCTCCTACAATGAGCAGTTCTTC.